The rows below give T cell receptor beta chains drawn from one sample of a study of shared clonotypes between healthy human individuals. Sequencing used immunoSEQ multiplex PCR; TCRdb keeps in-frame clones, though not all of them. The sample consists of roughly 770,000 clones, 90% to 97% of them appearing once. The sequenced material came from naive CD8+ T cells sorted from blood. The receptors shown here come from a man aged 25 to 40 in good health. CDR3s include the opening cysteine and the closing phenylalanine or tryptophan. D genes are given only for firm matches. Clone size appears in some rows only: once, few, many, or a class for an expanded clone.

j_gene	abundance	d_gene	v_gene	CDR3nt	CDR3aa
TRBJ2-5	NA	NA	TRBV18	TGTGCCAGCTCAGGTGAGGGAGCGCAAGAGACCCAGTACTTC	CASSGEGAQETQYF
TRBJ2-1	NA	TRBD1	TRBV25-1	TGTGCCAGCAGTGATGGGACAGGGCCTAACAATGAGCAGTTCTTC	CASSDGTGPNNEQFF
TRBJ2-5	NA	TRBD1	TRBV25-1	TGTGCCAGCAGTGATCTGACAGGGTCCGAGACCCAGTACTTC	CASSDLTGSETQYF
TRBJ2-7	NA	NA	TRBV29-1	TGCAGCGTGAGAGGACAGTGGTCCGGCTCCTACGAGCAGTACTTC	CSVRGQWSGSYEQYF
TRBJ2-7	NA	TRBD1	TRBV7-2	TGTGCCAGCAGCCCCGGGACAGGACCCTTGGAAGAGCAGTACTTC	CASSPGTGPLEEQYF
TRBJ2-7	NA	NA	TRBV7-9	TGTGCCAGCAGTGACAGCTCCTACGAGCAGTACTTC	CASSDSSYEQYF
TRBJ2-1	once	TRBD2	TRBV10-1	TGCGCCAGCAGTGGCCGGGACTATATCGATGAGCAGTTCTTC	CASSGRDYIDEQFF
TRBJ2-7	NA	NA	TRBV11-2	TGTGCCAGCAGCGAAGCAGGGGCTAGCCTTACCTACGAGCAGTACTTC	CASSEAGASLTYEQYF
TRBJ2-7	NA	NA	TRBV19	TGTGCCAGTAGTATAGCTGTGAGCTCCTACGAGCAGTACTTC	CASSIAVSSYEQYF
TRBJ1-1	NA	NA	TRBV13	TGTGCCAGCAGTCTGCTGACAGAAGAAGCTTTCTTT	CASSLLTEEAFF
TRBJ2-1	once	TRBD2	TRBV28	TGTGCCAGCAGTTTTATTACTAGCGGGATTTACGAGCAGTTCTTC	CASSFITSGIYEQFF
TRBJ2-5	NA	TRBD2	TRBV27	TGTGCCAGCAGTTTATGGGGGACTAGTGGACAAGAGACCCAGTACTTC	CASSLWGTSGQETQYF
TRBJ2-1	once	NA	TRBV19	TGTGCCAGTAGTCCCCCTTCCGGTCGGGGCAATGAGCAGTTCTTC	CASSPPSGRGNEQFF
TRBJ1-2	NA	TRBD1	TRBV27	TGTGCCAGCAGTTCTAGGGACAGGGACTATGGCTACACCTTC	CASSSRDRDYGYTF
TRBJ2-7	NA	NA	TRBV14	TGTGCCAGCAGCCAAGATCGGCCCGGGGACGGATATGTGGAGCAGTACTTC	CASSQDRPGDGYVEQYF
TRBJ2-7	NA	NA	TRBV9	TGTGCCAGCAGCGTAGATCCTCTCTCGCCCGCCGAGCAGTACTTC	CASSVDPLSPAEQYF
TRBJ2-7	once	TRBD1	TRBV5-1	TGCGCCAGCAGACCCACCTGGGGTACAGGGGACTCCTACGAGCAGTACTTC	CASRPTWGTGDSYEQYF